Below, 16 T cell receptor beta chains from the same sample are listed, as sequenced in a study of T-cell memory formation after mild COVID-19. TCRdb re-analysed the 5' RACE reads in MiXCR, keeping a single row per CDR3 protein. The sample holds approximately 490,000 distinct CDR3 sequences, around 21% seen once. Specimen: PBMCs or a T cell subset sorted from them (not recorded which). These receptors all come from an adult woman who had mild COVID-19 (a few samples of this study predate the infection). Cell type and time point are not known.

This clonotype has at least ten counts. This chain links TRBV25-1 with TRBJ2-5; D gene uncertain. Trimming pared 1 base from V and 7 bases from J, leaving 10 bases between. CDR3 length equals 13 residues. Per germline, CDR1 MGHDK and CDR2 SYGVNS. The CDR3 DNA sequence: TGTGCCAGCAGTGAATCGGACGCCGGGACCCAGTACTTC. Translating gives CASSESDAGTQYF.

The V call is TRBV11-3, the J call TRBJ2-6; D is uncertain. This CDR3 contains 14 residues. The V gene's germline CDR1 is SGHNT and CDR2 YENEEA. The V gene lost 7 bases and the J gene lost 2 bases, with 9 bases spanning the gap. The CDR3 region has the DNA TGTGCCAGCACTTCGGGTGCTGGGGCCAACGTCCTGACTTTC. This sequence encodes CASTSGAGANVLTF.

The chain's CDR3 is CATSDFRDRGQGELFF. CDR3 coding DNA: TGTGCCACCAGTGATTTTCGGGACAGGGGGCAGGGGGAGCTGTTTTTT. The chain links TRBV24-1 to TRBJ2-2; 12 bases agree with TRBD1. CDR1 is KGHDR and CDR2 is SFDVKD in the germline V gene. The CDR3 totals 16 residues. J lost 8 bases, V lost 1 base, and 4 bases had no gene match.

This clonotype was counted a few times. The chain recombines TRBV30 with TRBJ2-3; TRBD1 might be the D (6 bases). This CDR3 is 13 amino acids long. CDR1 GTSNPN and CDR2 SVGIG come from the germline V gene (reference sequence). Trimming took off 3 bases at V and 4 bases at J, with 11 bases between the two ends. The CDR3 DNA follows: TGTGCCTGGAGAGGGTCAGGGGCAGATACGCAGTATTTT. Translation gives CAWRGSGADTQYF.

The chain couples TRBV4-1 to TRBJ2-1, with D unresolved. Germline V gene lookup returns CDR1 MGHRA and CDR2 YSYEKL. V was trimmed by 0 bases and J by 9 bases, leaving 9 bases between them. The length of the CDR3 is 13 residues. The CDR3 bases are TGCGCCAGCAGCCAAGAATTAGGGTTTGAGCAGTTCTTC. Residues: CASSQELGFEQFF.

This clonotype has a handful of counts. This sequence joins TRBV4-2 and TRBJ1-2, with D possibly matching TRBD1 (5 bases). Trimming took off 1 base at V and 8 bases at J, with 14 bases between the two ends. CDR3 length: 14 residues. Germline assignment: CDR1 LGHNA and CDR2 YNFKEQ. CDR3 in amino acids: CASSQVMEGDGYTF. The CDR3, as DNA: TGTGCCAGCAGCCAAGTGATGGAAGGGGACGGCTACACCTTC.

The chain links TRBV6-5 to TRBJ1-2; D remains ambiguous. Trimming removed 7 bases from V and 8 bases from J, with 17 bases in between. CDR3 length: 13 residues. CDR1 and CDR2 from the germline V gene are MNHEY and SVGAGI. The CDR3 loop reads CASMGRADLGYTF. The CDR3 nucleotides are TGTGCCAGCATGGGCCGGGCCGACCTAGGCTACACCTTC.

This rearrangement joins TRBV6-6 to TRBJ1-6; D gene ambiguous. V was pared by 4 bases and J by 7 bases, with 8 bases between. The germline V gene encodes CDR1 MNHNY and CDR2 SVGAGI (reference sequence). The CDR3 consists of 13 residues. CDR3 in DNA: TGTGCCAGCAGTTCCAGCGGGAATTCACCCCTCCACTTT. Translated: CASSSSGNSPLHF.

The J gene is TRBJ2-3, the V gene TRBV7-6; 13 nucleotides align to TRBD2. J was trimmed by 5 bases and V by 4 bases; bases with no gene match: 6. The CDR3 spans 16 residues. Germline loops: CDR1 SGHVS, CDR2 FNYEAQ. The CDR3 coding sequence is TGTGCCAGCAGCTCAGGGACTAGCGGGGCACGAGATACGCAGTATTTT. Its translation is CASSSGTSGARDTQYF. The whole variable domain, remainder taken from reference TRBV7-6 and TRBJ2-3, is GAGVSQSPRYKVTKRGQDVALRCDPISGHVSLYWYRQALGQGPEFLTYFNYEAQQDKSGLPNDRFSAERPEGSISTLTIQRTEQRDSAMYRCASSSGTSGARDTQYFGPGTRLTVL.

The CDR3 bases are TGCGCCAGCAGCCGACTCGGAGGGGAAGAGACCCAGTACTTC. Amino acids: CASSRLGGEETQYF. The chain carries TRBV4-1 and TRBJ2-5; weak D call: TRBD2 (6 bases). V lost 4 bases, J lost 3 bases, and 12 bases lay in between. CDR1 is MGHRA and CDR2 is YSYEKL in the germline V gene. The CDR3 totals 14 residues.

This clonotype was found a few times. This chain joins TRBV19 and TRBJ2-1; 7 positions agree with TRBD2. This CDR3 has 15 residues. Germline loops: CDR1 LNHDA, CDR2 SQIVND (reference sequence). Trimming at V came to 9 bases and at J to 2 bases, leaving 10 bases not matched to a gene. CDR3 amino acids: CASSPGGLAYNEQFF. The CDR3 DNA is TGTGCCAGCAGTCCCGGTGGACTAGCCTACAATGAGCAGTTCTTC. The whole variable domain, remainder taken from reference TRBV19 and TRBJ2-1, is DGGITQSPKYLFRKEGQNVTLSCEQNLNHDAMYWYRQDPGQGLRLIYYSQIVNDFQKGDIAEGYSVSREKKESFPLTVTSAQKNPTAFYLCASSPGGLAYNEQFFGPGTRLTVL.

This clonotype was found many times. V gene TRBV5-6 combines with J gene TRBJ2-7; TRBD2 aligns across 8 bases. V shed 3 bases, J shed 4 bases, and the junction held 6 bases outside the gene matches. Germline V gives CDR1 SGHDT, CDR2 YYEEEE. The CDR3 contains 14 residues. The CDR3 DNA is TGTGCCAGCAGCTCGGAGCGGGGGACTTACGAGCAGTACTTC. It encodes CASSSERGTYEQYF.

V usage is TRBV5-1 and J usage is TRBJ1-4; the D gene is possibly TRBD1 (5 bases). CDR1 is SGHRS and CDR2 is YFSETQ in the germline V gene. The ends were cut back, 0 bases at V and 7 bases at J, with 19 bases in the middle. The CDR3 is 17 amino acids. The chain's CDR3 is CASSLAGGGDQGEKLFF. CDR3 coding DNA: TGCGCCAGCAGCTTGGCCGGTGGAGGAGACCAGGGTGAAAAACTGTTTTTT.

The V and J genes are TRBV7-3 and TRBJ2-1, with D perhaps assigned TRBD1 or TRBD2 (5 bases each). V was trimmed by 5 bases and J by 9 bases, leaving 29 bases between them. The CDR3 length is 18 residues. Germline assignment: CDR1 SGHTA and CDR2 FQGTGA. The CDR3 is CASSPGLRGDPRGGEQFF. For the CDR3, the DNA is TGTGCCAGCAGCCCCGGGTTACGAGGGGATCCCCGCGGAGGTGAGCAGTTCTTC.

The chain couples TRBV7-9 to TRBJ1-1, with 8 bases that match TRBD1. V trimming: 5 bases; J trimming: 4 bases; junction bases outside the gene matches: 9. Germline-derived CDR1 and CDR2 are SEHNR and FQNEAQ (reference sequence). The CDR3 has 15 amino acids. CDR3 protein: CASSPTGGRGTEAFF. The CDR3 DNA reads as TGTGCCAGCAGCCCAACAGGGGGACGGGGCACTGAAGCTTTCTTT.

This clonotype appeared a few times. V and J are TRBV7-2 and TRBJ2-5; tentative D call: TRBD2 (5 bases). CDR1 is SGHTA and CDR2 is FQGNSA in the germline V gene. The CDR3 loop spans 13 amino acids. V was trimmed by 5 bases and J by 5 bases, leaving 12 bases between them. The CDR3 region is CASSPQKRETQYF. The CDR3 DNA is TGTGCCAGCAGCCCTCAGAAGCGGGAGACCCAGTACTTC.